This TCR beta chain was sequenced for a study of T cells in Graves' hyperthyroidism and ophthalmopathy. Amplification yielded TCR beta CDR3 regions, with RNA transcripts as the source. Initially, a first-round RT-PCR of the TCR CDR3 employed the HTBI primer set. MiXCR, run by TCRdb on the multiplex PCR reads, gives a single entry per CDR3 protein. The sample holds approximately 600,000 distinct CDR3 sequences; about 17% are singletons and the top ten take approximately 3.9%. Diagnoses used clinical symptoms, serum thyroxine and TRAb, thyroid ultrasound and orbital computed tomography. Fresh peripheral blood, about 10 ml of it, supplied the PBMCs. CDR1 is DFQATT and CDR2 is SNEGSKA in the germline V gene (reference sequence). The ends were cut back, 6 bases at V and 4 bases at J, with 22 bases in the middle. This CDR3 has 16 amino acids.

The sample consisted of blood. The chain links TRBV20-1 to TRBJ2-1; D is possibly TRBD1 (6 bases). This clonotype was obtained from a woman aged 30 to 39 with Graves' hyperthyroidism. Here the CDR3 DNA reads TGCAGTGCCCCCGGGACATCTACACGAATTTACAATGAGCAGTTCTTC. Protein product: CSAPGTSTRIYNEQFF.